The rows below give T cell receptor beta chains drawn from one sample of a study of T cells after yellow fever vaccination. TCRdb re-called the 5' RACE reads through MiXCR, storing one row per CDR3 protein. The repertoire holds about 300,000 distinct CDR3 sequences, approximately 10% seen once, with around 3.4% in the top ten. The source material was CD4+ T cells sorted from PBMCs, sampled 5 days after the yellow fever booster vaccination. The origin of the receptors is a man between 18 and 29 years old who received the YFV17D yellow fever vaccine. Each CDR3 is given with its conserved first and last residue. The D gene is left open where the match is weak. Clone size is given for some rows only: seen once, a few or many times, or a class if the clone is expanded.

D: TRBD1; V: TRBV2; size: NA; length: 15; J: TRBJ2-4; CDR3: CASSEDRGPKNIQYF; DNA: TGTGCCAGCAGTGAGGACAGGGGCCCAAAAAACATTCAGTACTTC
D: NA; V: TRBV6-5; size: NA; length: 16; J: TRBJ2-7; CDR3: CASRPSSSVRSYEQYF; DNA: TGTGCCAGCAGGCCATCATCTAGTGTTCGATCCTACGAGCAGTACTTC
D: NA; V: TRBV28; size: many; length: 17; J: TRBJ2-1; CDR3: CASTSAGLQSSYNEQFF; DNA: TGTGCCAGCACATCTGCGGGGCTCCAGAGCTCCTACAATGAGCAGTTCTTC
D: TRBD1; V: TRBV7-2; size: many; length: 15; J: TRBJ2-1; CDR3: CASSMDRGSYNEQFF; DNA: TGTGCCAGCAGCATGGACAGGGGGTCTTACAATGAGCAGTTCTTC
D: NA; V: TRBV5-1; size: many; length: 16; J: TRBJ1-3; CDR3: CASSLAGGSSGNTIYF; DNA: TGTGCCAGCAGCTTAGCGGGGGGAAGCTCTGGAAACACCATATATTTT
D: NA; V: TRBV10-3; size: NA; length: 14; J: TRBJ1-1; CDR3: CAISGRGGVTEAFF; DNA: TGTGCCATCAGTGGTCGGGGAGGGGTCACTGAAGCTTTCTTT
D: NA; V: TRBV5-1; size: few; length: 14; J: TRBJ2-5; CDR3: CASSERADQETQYF; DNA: TGCGCCAGCTCAGAACGGGCCGACCAAGAGACCCAGTACTTC
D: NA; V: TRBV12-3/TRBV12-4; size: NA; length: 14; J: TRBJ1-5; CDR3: CASSLNRRAQPQHF; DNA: TGTGCCAGCAGTTTGAATCGCAGGGCTCAGCCCCAGCATTTT
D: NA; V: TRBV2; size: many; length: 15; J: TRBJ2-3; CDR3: CASRQFSGQTGTQYF; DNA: TGTGCCAGCCGGCAATTTAGCGGACAGACGGGTACGCAGTATTTT
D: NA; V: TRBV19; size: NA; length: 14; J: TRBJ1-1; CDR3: CASSPGRDNTEAFF; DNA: TGTGCCAGTAGTCCGGGCAGGGACAACACTGAAGCTTTCTTT
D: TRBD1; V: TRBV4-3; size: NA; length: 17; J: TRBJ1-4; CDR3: CASSQGHIGQGFEKLFF; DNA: TGCGCCAGCAGCCAGGGCCATATCGGACAGGGGTTCGAAAAACTGTTTTTT
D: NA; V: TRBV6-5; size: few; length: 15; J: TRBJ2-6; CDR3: CASRDSGAGANVLTF; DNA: TGTGCCAGCAGAGATTCCGGGGCTGGGGCCAACGTCCTGACTTTC
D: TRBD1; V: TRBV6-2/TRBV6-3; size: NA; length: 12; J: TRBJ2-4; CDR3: CASSPGDRGLYF; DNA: TGTGCCAGCAGTCCCGGGGACAGGGGCCTGTACTTC
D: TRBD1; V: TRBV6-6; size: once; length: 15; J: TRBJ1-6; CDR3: CASSPQGAQNSPLHF; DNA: TGTGCCAGCAGTCCACAGGGGGCGCAGAATTCACCCCTCCACTTT
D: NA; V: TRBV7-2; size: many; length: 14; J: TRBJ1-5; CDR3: CASSFATENQPQHF; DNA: TGTGCCAGCAGCTTCGCGACAGAAAATCAGCCCCAGCATTTT
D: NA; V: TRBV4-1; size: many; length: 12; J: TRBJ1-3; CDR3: CASSQQGNTIYF; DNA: TGCGCCAGCAGTCAACAGGGAAACACCATATATTTT
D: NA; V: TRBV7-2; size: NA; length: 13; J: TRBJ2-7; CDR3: CASSSRADYEQYF; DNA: TGTGCCAGCAGCTCTCGGGCCGATTACGAGCAGTACTTC
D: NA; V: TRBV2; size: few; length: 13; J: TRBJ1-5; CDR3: CASMGQYNQPQHF; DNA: TGTGCCAGCATGGGCCAGTACAATCAGCCCCAGCATTTT
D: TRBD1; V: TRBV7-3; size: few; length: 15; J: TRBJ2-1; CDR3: CASSFRGTAYNEQFF; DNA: TGTGCCAGCAGCTTTAGGGGGACAGCCTATAATGAGCAGTTCTTC
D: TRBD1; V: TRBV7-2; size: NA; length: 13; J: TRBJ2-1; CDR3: CASSLDRENEQFF; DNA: TGTGCCAGCAGCCTGGACAGGGAGAATGAGCAGTTCTTC
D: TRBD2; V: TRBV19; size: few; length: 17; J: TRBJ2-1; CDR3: CASSIDHQRGVYNEQFF; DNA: TGTGCCAGTAGTATAGACCATCAGCGGGGGGTCTACAATGAGCAGTTCTTC
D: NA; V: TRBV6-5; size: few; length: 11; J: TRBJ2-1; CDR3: CASHGASEQFF; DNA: TGTGCAAGCCACGGGGCGAGTGAGCAGTTCTTC
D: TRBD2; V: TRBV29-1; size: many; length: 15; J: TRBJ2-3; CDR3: CSVEGIGGGKDTQYF; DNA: TGCAGCGTTGAAGGGATTGGCGGGGGAAAGGATACGCAGTATTTT
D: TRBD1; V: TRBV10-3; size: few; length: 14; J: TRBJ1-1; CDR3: CAISHRGSSTEAFF; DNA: TGTGCCATCAGCCACAGGGGCTCTAGCACTGAAGCTTTCTTT
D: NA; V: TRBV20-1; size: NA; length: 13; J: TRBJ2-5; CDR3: CSARAWGGETQYF; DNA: TGCAGTGCTAGAGCTTGGGGAGGAGAGACCCAGTACTTC
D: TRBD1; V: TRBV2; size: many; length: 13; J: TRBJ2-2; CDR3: CASSDRGTGELFF; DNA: TGCGCCAGCAGCGACAGGGGCACCGGGGAGCTGTTTTTT
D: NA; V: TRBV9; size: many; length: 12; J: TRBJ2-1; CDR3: CASSVGYNEQFF; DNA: TGTGCCAGCAGCGTGGGGTACAATGAGCAGTTCTTC
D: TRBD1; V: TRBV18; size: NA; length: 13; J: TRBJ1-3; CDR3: CASSAGTANTIYF; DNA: TGTGCCAGCTCAGCCGGGACAGCAAACACCATATATTTT
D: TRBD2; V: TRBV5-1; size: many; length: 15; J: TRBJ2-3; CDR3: CASSSMGLAGDTQYF; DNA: TGCGCCAGCAGCTCCATGGGACTAGCGGGGGATACGCAGTATTTT
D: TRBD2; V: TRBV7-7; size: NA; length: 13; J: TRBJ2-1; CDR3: CASSPAGDNEQFF; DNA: TGTGCCAGCAGCCCCGCGGGGGACAATGAGCAGTTCTTC
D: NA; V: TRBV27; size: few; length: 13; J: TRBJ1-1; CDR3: CASSSSRGTEAFF; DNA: TGTGCCAGCAGTAGCTCGAGAGGCACTGAAGCTTTCTTT
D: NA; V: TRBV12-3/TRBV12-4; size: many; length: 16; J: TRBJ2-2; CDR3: CASSFGQGRDTGELFF; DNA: TGTGCCAGCAGTTTTGGGCAGGGTAGGGACACCGGGGAGCTGTTTTTT
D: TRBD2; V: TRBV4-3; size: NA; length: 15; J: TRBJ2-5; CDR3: CASSQDAGGQETQYF; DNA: TGCGCCAGCAGCCAAGATGCGGGGGGTCAAGAGACCCAGTACTTC
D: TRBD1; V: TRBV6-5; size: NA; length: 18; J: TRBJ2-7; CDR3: CASMLTGGPFSLSYEQYF; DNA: TGTGCCAGCATGTTGACAGGGGGACCCTTCTCTCTCTCCTACGAGCAGTACTTC
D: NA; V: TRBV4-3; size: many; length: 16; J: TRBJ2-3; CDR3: CASSRGLGEVGDTQYF; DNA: TGCGCCAGCAGCCGGGGGTTGGGTGAAGTAGGAGATACGCAGTATTTT
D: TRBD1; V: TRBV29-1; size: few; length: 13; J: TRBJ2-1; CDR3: CSVDRQGPNEQFF; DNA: TGCAGCGTTGACCGACAGGGACCGAATGAGCAGTTCTTC
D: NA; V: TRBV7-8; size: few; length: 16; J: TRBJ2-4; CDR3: CASSPYYSGFESIQYF; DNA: TGTGCCAGCAGCCCCTATTACTCCGGGTTTGAGAGCATTCAGTACTTC
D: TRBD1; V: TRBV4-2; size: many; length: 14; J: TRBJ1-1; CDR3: CASSISGTAREAFF; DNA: TGTGCCAGCAGCATAAGTGGGACAGCCCGTGAAGCTTTCTTT
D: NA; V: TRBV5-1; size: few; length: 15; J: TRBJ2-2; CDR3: CASSLMTDITGELFF; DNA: TGCGCCAGCAGTTTAATGACAGACATAACCGGGGAGCTGTTTTTT
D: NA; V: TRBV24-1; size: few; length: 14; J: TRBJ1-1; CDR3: CATSDLRDLNEAFF; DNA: TGTGCCACCAGTGATTTACGCGACCTCAATGAAGCTTTCTTT
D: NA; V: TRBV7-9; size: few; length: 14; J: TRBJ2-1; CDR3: CASSLLTSYNEQFF; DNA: TGTGCCAGCAGCTTACTGACCTCCTACAATGAGCAGTTCTTC
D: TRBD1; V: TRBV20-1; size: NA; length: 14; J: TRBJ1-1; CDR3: CSAPRQGAITEAFF; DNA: TGCAGTGCTCCTCGACAGGGGGCGATTACTGAAGCTTTCTTT
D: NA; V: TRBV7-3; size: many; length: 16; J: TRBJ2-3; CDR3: CASSLRAPAKGDTQYF; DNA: TGTGCCAGCAGCTTAAGAGCCCCCGCAAAGGGAGATACGCAGTATTTT
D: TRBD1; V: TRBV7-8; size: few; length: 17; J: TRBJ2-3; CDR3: CASSLLIGTGGADTQYF; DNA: TGTGCCAGCAGCTTATTAATAGGGACAGGGGGCGCAGATACGCAGTATTTT